One and the same sample provided the 30 T cell receptor beta chains below, sequenced in a study of cytomegalovirus exposure and HLA in healthy donors. Clones were sequenced by immunoSEQ multiplex PCR, and TCRdb holds only the in-frame ones, with some missing. The table includes 200,000 to 250,000 clones, about nine tenths detected once. Sequencing was performed on PBMCs. Receptors were obtained from a woman between 18 and 29 years old in good health and CMV-seronegative.

The V and J genes are TRBV5-4 and TRBJ1-6; TRBD1 might be the D (6 bases). This CDR3 comprises 12 residues. Trimming took 7 bases from V and 6 from J, leaving 8 bases between them. Germline CDR1 SGHNT, CDR2 YYREEE (reference sequence). The chain's CDR3 is CASRDTNSPLHF. The CDR3 nucleotides read TGTGCCAGCCGGGACACTAATTCACCCCTCCACTTT.

The chain carries TRBV2 and TRBJ1-1; TRBD1 aligns across 7 bases. This CDR3 spans 13 amino acids. After removal of 8 bases from V and 1 base from J, the junction contained 4 bases not matched to a gene. Germline assignment: CDR1 SNHLY and CDR2 FYNNEI. In nucleotides, the CDR3 is TGTGCCAGCCGGGGACAGAAGAACACTGAAGCTTTCTTT. Amino acids: CASRGQKNTEAFF. The whole variable domain, remainder taken from reference TRBV2 and TRBJ1-1, is EPEVTQTPSHQVTQMGQEVILRCVPISNHLYFYWYRQILGQKVEFLVSFYNNEISEKSEIFDDQFSVERPDGSNFTLKIRSTKLEDSAMYFCASRGQKNTEAFFGQGTRLTVV.

This clone has more than one count but fewer than ten. The CDR3 DNA reads as TGCGCCAGCAGCTTAGTGGGAGGGCCAGCAGATACGCAGTATTTT. Its protein product is CASSLVGGPADTQYF. The rearrangement uses TRBV5-1 and TRBJ2-3; 7 bases map to TRBD2. Germline V gene lookup returns CDR1 SGHRS and CDR2 YFSETQ. The CDR3 extends over 15 amino acids. V lost 2 bases to trimming and J lost 4 bases; unmatched junction nucleotides: 7.

The chain uses TRBV2 and TRBJ1-1, with D unclear. The CDR3 runs to 12 residues. Trimming pared 8 bases from V and 5 bases from J, leaving 12 bases between. The germline V gene encodes CDR1 SNHLY and CDR2 FYNNEI. CDR3 nucleotides: TGTGCCAGCCAGGAGGTCGGAACTGAAGCTTTCTTT. This encodes CASQEVGTEAFF.

The chain couples TRBV6-1 to TRBJ2-7; weak D call: TRBD1 (6 bases). CDR1 is MNHNS, CDR2 SASEGT, per germline. The V end was cut by 1 base, the J end by 4 bases, with 11 bases between. This CDR3 is built from 14 residues. The CDR3 DNA reads as TGTGCCAGCAGTGAAGTTAACAGGGAGTACGAGCAGTACTTC. Protein sequence: CASSEVNREYEQYF.

V and J are TRBV28 and TRBJ1-3; no firm D call. Germline V gene sequence: CDR1 MDHEN, CDR2 SYDVKM. V was trimmed by 7 bases and J by 2 bases, leaving 12 bases between them. CDR3 size: 14 residues. Here the CDR3 reads CASTSRLAGNTIYF. For the CDR3, the DNA is TGTGCCAGCACCTCCCGGTTGGCTGGAAACACCATATATTTT.

The chain uses TRBV29-1 and TRBJ2-7, with D perhaps matching TRBD1 (5 bases). Trimming removed 5 bases at V and 3 bases at J, with 11 bases between. The CDR3 runs 12 residues. The germline CDR1 and CDR2 sequences are SQVTM and ANQGSEA. CDR3 coding DNA: TGCAGCGTTACAGACAGTAGCTACGAGCAGTACTTC. Translated: CSVTDSSYEQYF.

This clone was detected once. V usage is TRBV15 and J usage is TRBJ1-2; D unresolved. Germline V gene data show CDR1 as LNHNV and CDR2 as YYDKDF (reference sequence). With 6 bases removed from V and 1 base from J, the gap between germline ends came to 15 bases. The CDR3 covers 15 residues. The CDR3 region is CATRLNRGLNYGYTF. In nucleotides, the CDR3 is TGTGCCACCAGACTGAATCGAGGGCTTAACTATGGCTACACCTTC.

The chain is built from TRBV4-2 and TRBJ2-5; D remains ambiguous. Looked up from germline, CDR1 is LGHNA and CDR2 is YNFKEQ. Trimming removed 0 bases from V and 4 bases from J, with 12 bases in between. The CDR3 loop spans 15 amino acids. In DNA, the CDR3 is TGTGCCAGCAGCCAAGATTTCGCCCTACGAGAGACCCAGTACTTC. Residues: CASSQDFALRETQYF.

The rearrangement links TRBV6-1 to TRBJ2-2, with 10 bases fitting TRBD1. The V and J ends lost 6 bases and 7 bases, in that order; junction bases with no gene match: 8. CDR1 is MNHNS, CDR2 SASEGT, per germline. This CDR3 is built from 15 residues. The DNA for the CDR3 is TGTGCCAGCAGGGCTGACAGGGGGCTTGGCGGGGAGCTGTTTTTT. Protein product: CASRADRGLGGELFF.

V gene TRBV5-1 combines with J gene TRBJ1-1; 9 bases agree with TRBD1. Germline V gene data show CDR1 as SGHRS and CDR2 as YFSETQ. The CDR3 runs to 15 residues. Trimming cost V 4 bases and J 5 bases; bases outside gene matches: 9. DNA for the CDR3: TGCGCCAGCAGCACAGGGACCGGGACAGGGACTGAAGCTTTCTTT. Its translation: CASSTGTGTGTEAFF.

The chain has TRBV6-1 and TRBJ1-5; 10 nucleotides line up with TRBD1. Germline V gene data show CDR1 as MNHNS and CDR2 as SASEGT. J was trimmed by 5 bases and V by 7 bases; bases with no gene match: 8. The CDR3 consists of 15 residues. Here the CDR3 reads CASTPPGTGDQPQHF. CDR3 nucleotide sequence: TGTGCCAGCACCCCCCCGGGGACAGGGGATCAGCCCCAGCATTTT.

The rearrangement uses TRBV11-2 and TRBJ2-1, with 12 positions matching TRBD2. Germline assignment: CDR1 SGHAT and CDR2 FQNNGV. The CDR3 totals 15 residues. The V and J ends lost 8 bases and 8 bases, in that order; junction bases with no gene match: 10. In DNA form, the CDR3 reads TGTGCCAGCGGACCGACTAGCGGGAGTGGATATGAGCAGTTCTTC. The encoded protein is CASGPTSGSGYEQFF.

The chain recombines TRBV29-1 with TRBJ2-6; TRBD2 matches at 8 bases. Germline V lookup: CDR1 SQVTM, CDR2 ANQGSEA. Trimming cost V 4 bases and J 0 bases; bases outside gene matches: 11. The CDR3 loop spans 18 amino acids. CDR3 amino acids: CSVGFLSGGSSGANVLTF. The CDR3 DNA reads as TGCAGCGTTGGCTTTTTAAGCGGGGGAAGCTCTGGGGCCAACGTCCTGACTTTC.

This rearrangement joins TRBV7-9 to TRBJ1-2, with D tentatively TRBD1 (6 bases). V was trimmed by 5 bases and J by 4 bases, leaving 11 bases between them. The CDR3 runs to 13 residues. CDR1 and CDR2 (germline): SEHNR, FQNEAQ (reference sequence). In DNA, the CDR3 is TGTGCCAGCAGCGCAAGACAGGCCTATGGCTACACCTTC. Amino acids: CASSARQAYGYTF.

This sequence joins TRBV30 and TRBJ2-5; 7 nucleotides align to TRBD2. V lost 1 base and J lost 5; bases outside the gene matches: 4. The germline gives CDR1 GTSNPN, CDR2 SVGIG (reference sequence). The CDR3 sequence is 13 residues long. Written as DNA, the CDR3 is TGTGCCTGGAGTGGACTAGCTTCCGAGACCCAGTACTTC. It is translated as CAWSGLASETQYF.

In its sample, this clone was seen once. The CDR3 nucleotides are TGTGCCAGCAGCTTTAGAGACAGGAGTGCCGAAGCTTTCTTT. Translation: CASSFRDRSAEAFF. The chain has TRBV9 and TRBJ1-1; D is possibly TRBD1 (6 bases). The V end was cut by 4 bases, the J end by 8 bases, with 18 bases between. The CDR3 runs to 14 residues. Germline lookup yields CDR1 SGDLS and CDR2 YYNGEE.

A remark on this clone: Distinct nucleotide sequences in the sample also encode this CDR3. CDR3 region: CSAAQETQYF. The CDR3 DNA sequence: TGCAGCGCGGCTCAAGAGACCCAGTACTTC. The chain is built from TRBV20-1 and TRBJ2-5; D uncertain. This CDR3 has 10 amino acids. Germline V gives CDR1 DFQATT, CDR2 SNEGSKA (reference sequence).

Concerning this clone itself: Its ends do not fully match the called genes, so a read error is possible. The chain recombines TRBV15 with TRBJ1-2, with D maybe TRBD1 (5 bases). The CDR3 length is 8 residues. Germline values: CDR1 LNHNV, CDR2 YYDKDF (reference sequence). The CDR3 region is CATYTGNF. CDR3 bases: TGTGCCACGTATACAGGTAACTTC.

This clone was detected once. The V gene is TRBV4-1, the J gene TRBJ2-3, with 7 nucleotides matching TRBD1. Germline-derived CDR1 and CDR2 are MGHRA and YSYEKL. The CDR3 contains 15 residues. The J segment lost 1 base and the V segment lost 4 bases, leaving 5 bases of the junction unmatched. The chain's CDR3 is CASSRVQGGTDTQYF. Here the CDR3 DNA reads TGCGCCAGCAGCCGTGTCCAGGGGGGCACAGATACGCAGTATTTT.

The gene calls are TRBV6-5 and TRBJ1-1; D unresolved. Germline-derived CDR1 and CDR2 are MNHEY and SVGAGI. The CDR3 has 15 amino acids. Trimming stripped 2 bases from V and 5 bases from J, with 15 bases between. This CDR3 reads CASSYGSIMVTEAFF. In DNA form, the CDR3 reads TGTGCCAGCAGTTACGGGAGTATCATGGTGACTGAAGCTTTCTTT.

The rearrangement links TRBV10-3 to TRBJ2-7, with D possibly TRBD2 on 6 matching bases. This CDR3 is built from 12 residues. Deletions cut 7 bases from V and 4 bases from J, with 11 bases between. CDR1 is ENHRY and CDR2 is SYGVKD in the germline V gene. CDR3 protein: CAITSESYEQYF. The CDR3 nucleotides are TGTGCCATCACTAGCGAGAGTTACGAGCAGTACTTC.

The chain combines TRBV5-1 with TRBJ1-1, with no clear D. Per the germline V gene, CDR1 is SGHRS and CDR2 is YFSETQ. This CDR3 contains 15 residues. Trimming cost V 5 bases and J 1 base, with 15 bases left between them. The CDR3 sequence is CASSPSPGPNTEAFF. The CDR3, as DNA: TGCGCCAGCAGTCCCTCTCCCGGTCCGAACACTGAAGCTTTCTTT.

The CDR3 nucleotides are TGTGCCAGTAGTATATTGGGGGCCTCACCGAACACTGAAGCTTTCTTT. It is translated as CASSILGASPNTEAFF. This chain uses TRBV19 with TRBJ1-1; D is possibly TRBD1 (6 bases). The CDR3 runs to 16 residues. Germline CDR1 is LNHDA and CDR2 is SQIVND (reference sequence). The germline V and J ends were trimmed by 2 bases and 1 base, with 14 bases remaining between them.

J is TRBJ2-1 and V is TRBV4-2; 9 bases map to TRBD2. The CDR3 length is 15 residues. The V gene's germline CDR1 is LGHNA and CDR2 YNFKEQ. J lost 2 bases, V lost 1 base, and 0 bases had no gene match. CDR3 in amino acids: CASSQVAGAYNEQFF. The CDR3 coding sequence is TGTGCCAGCAGCCAAGTAGCGGGAGCCTACAATGAGCAGTTCTTC.

The chain couples TRBV30 to TRBJ2-2, with a possible D match to TRBD2 (6 bases). With 3 bases removed from V and 6 bases from J, the gap between germline ends came to 14 bases. Germline CDR1 and CDR2: GTSNPN and SVGIG (reference sequence). This CDR3 is built from 14 residues. The CDR3 protein is CAWSGSRGAGELFF. The CDR3 coding sequence is TGTGCCTGGAGCGGGAGTAGGGGTGCCGGGGAGCTGTTTTTT.

This chain uses TRBV6-1 with TRBJ2-3; D uncertain. Deletions cut 6 bases from V and 4 bases from J, with 8 bases between. This CDR3 has 12 amino acids. Germline V gene data show CDR1 as MNHNS and CDR2 as SASEGT. The CDR3 loop reads CASSRPADTQYF. The CDR3 DNA reads as TGTGCCAGCAGCCGCCCGGCAGATACGCAGTATTTT.

V is TRBV11-2 and J is TRBJ1-3, with TRBD1 as a possible D gene (6 bases). The V end was cut by 5 bases, the J end by 3 bases, with 26 bases between. The CDR3 spans 19 residues. Germline loops: CDR1 SGHAT, CDR2 FQNNGV. The CDR3, as DNA: TGTGCCAGCAGCCCGATTAGGACAGTATCTGAGTGGATTGGAAACACCATATATTTT. This gives the protein CASSPIRTVSEWIGNTIYF. Looking up the rest from reference TRBV11-2 and TRBJ1-3 gives the full variable domain: EAGVAQSPRYKIIEKRQSVAFWCNPISGHATLYWYQQILGQGPKLLIQFQNNGVVDDSQLPKDRFSAERLKGVDSTLKIQPAKLEDSAVYLCASSPIRTVSEWIGNTIYFGEGSWLTVV.

This sequence joins TRBV10-2 and TRBJ2-1; 12 nucleotides align to TRBD2. J gave up 7 bases and V 6 bases, and 7 bases lay outside the gene matches. In germline, CDR1 is WSHSY, CDR2 SAAADI. This CDR3 has 15 residues. The CDR3 reads CASRKLAGGVNEQFF. In DNA, the CDR3 is TGCGCCAGCAGGAAACTAGCGGGAGGTGTGAATGAGCAGTTCTTC.

The chain has TRBV11-2 and TRBJ2-1, with 7 bases lining up with TRBD2. With V trimmed by 3 bases and J by 4 bases, 6 bases remained unmatched. Germline V gene data show CDR1 as SGHAT and CDR2 as FQNNGV. CDR3 size: 15 residues. CDR3 in amino acids: CASSLGGRAYNEQFF. The CDR3 DNA sequence: TGTGCCAGCAGCTTGGGTGGGAGGGCGTACAATGAGCAGTTCTTC. The full variable domain, in which reference TRBV11-2 and TRBJ2-1 provide the parts outside the CDR3, is EAGVAQSPRYKIIEKRQSVAFWCNPISGHATLYWYQQILGQGPKLLIQFQNNGVVDDSQLPKDRFSAERLKGVDSTLKIQPAKLEDSAVYLCASSLGGRAYNEQFFGPGTRLTVL.